This entry lists 15 T cell receptor beta chains sequenced from one sample in a study of blood T cell repertoires in COVID-19. Only in-frame clones appear in the TCRdb table, and some are missing; sequencing was by immunoSEQ multiplex PCR. The profile shows tens of thousands of clones, about 88% of them singletons. The specimen was peripheral blood. The receptors come from a man between 65 and 79 years old with active COVID-19.

The V gene is TRBV6-6, the J gene TRBJ1-1; D is perhaps TRBD1 (5 bases). From germline, CDR1 is MNHNY and CDR2 SVGAGI (reference sequence). The CDR3 covers 13 residues. The V and J ends lost 6 bases and 2 bases respectively, with 10 bases between them. CDR3: CASRTQANTEAFF. DNA of the CDR3: TGTGCCAGCAGAACACAGGCTAACACTGAAGCTTTCTTT.

The table lists this clone with a count of one. V and J are TRBV5-4 and TRBJ2-3; a possible D gene is TRBD1 (6 bases). The V gene's germline CDR1 is SGHNT and CDR2 YYREEE (reference sequence). Trimming shortened V by 0 bases and J by 3 bases, and 11 bases separated the two germline ends. The CDR3 is made up of 15 amino acids. The CDR3 is CASSLDGQMTDTQYF. CDR3 DNA sequence: TGTGCCAGCAGCTTGGATGGACAGATGACAGATACGCAGTATTTT.

The chain carries TRBV19 and TRBJ1-2, with 8 bases that match TRBD1. Unmatched junction bases numbered 15, after V lost 7 bases and J lost 2 bases. Germline CDR1 reads LNHDA; CDR2 reads SQIVND (reference sequence). The CDR3 totals 17 residues. The CDR3 here is CASTLQGASTVNYGYTF. The CDR3 DNA follows: TGTGCCAGTACCCTTCAGGGGGCCTCCACCGTGAACTATGGCTACACCTTC.

The chain employs TRBV19 and TRBJ2-2, with 7 nucleotides matching TRBD1. The CDR3 is made up of 17 amino acids. V was clipped by 4 bases and J by 2 bases; unmatched bases: 10. Germline CDR1 and CDR2: LNHDA and SQIVND (reference sequence). CDR3 nucleotides: TGTGCCAGTAGTACTGGGCCGGGACAGCCAAACACCGGGGAGCTGTTTTTT. It translates to CASSTGPGQPNTGELFF. Together with reference TRBV19 and TRBJ2-2, the CDR3 gives the full variable domain: DGGITQSPKYLFRKEGQNVTLSCEQNLNHDAMYWYRQDPGQGLRLIYYSQIVNDFQKGDIAEGYSVSREKKESFPLTVTSAQKNPTAFYLCASSTGPGQPNTGELFFGEGSRLTVL.

In DNA form, the CDR3 reads TGTGCCAGCAGCTTAATGGCTAGCGGGCGAGAGACCCAGTACTTC. Translated: CASSLMASGRETQYF. V gene TRBV7-2 combines with J gene TRBJ2-5; 8 nucleotides match TRBD2. CDR1 is SGHTA and CDR2 is FQGNSA in the germline V gene. Losses at the gene ends were 2 bases for V and 4 bases for J; bases not matched to a gene: 6. CDR3 length: 15 amino acids.

The rearrangement links TRBV28 to TRBJ2-1, with 8 nucleotides matching TRBD2. The trim removed 1 base at V and 6 bases at J, leaving 5 bases unmatched. From germline, CDR1 is MDHEN and CDR2 SYDVKM. CDR3 length equals 15 residues. CDR3 amino acids: CASSLYGAGGNEQFF. In DNA, the CDR3 is TGTGCCAGCAGTTTATACGGGGCGGGAGGCAATGAGCAGTTCTTC.

This clone was detected only once. This chain joins TRBV4-3 and TRBJ1-5; no reliable D call. The CDR3 runs 15 residues. CDR1 and CDR2 (germline): LGHNA, YSLEER. Trimming removed 0 bases from V and 0 bases from J, with 6 bases in between. CDR3 DNA: TGCGCCAGCAGCCAAGACAGGTTTAGCAATCAGCCCCAGCATTTT. This gives the protein CASSQDRFSNQPQHF.

The chain has TRBV2 and TRBJ2-7, with D tentatively TRBD1 (6 bases). This CDR3 spans 14 amino acids. Germline V CDR1 and CDR2: SNHLY, FYNNEI. V was trimmed by 6 bases and J by 2 bases, leaving 14 bases between them. CDR3 nucleotide sequence: TGTGCCAGCAGGAAACAGGGATACACCTACGAGCAGTACTTC. Residues: CASRKQGYTYEQYF.

This clone showed up just once. The chain employs TRBV11-2 and TRBJ2-1; TRBD2 agrees at 11 bases. This CDR3 contains 17 residues. The germline V gene encodes CDR1 SGHAT and CDR2 FQNNGV. J was trimmed by 9 bases and V by 5 bases; bases with no gene match: 15. CDR3 sequence (DNA): TGTGCCAGCAGCCGGACCACTAGCGGGAGCCGCTTGACTGAGCAGTTCTTC. Amino acid sequence: CASSRTTSGSRLTEQFF.

V and J are TRBV27 and TRBJ1-1, with D unclear. The CDR3 sequence is 15 residues long. The ends were cut back, 2 bases at V and 1 base at J, with 11 bases in the middle. Per the germline V gene, CDR1 is MNHEY and CDR2 is SMNVEV (reference sequence). Here the CDR3 DNA reads TGTGCCAGCAGTTTAGGGCCTTCACCGAACACTGAAGCTTTCTTT. Translated: CASSLGPSPNTEAFF.

CDR3 sequence reads: CASSSYRQGVRDTEAFF. Written as DNA, the CDR3 is TGTGCCAGCAGTTCATACCGACAGGGGGTGAGGGACACTGAAGCTTTCTTT. V is TRBV27 and J is TRBJ1-1; 9 bases line up with TRBD1. The V gene end was trimmed by 4 bases and the J gene end by 3 bases; junction bases not matched to a gene: 12. Germline V gene data show CDR1 as MNHEY and CDR2 as SMNVEV (reference sequence). CDR3 length equals 17 residues.

The genes are TRBV7-6 and TRBJ2-2, with 10 bases matching TRBD2. CDR1 and CDR2 from the germline V gene are SGHVS and FNYEAQ. The CDR3 runs to 16 residues. V shed 2 bases, J shed 5 bases, and the junction held 5 bases outside the gene matches. As DNA, the CDR3 is TGTGCCAGCAGCTTACTAGCGGGAGTGGGGACCGGGGAGCTGTTTTTT. Protein: CASSLLAGVGTGELFF.

The V gene is TRBV19, the J gene TRBJ2-3; weak D call: TRBD2 (5 bases). CDR3 size: 16 residues. Trimming cost V 6 bases and J 5 bases, with 21 bases left between them. CDR1 is LNHDA and CDR2 is SQIVND in the germline V gene (reference sequence). The CDR3 loop is CASRPPRERMGDTQYF. The CDR3 DNA reads as TGTGCCAGTAGACCACCTAGAGAGCGGATGGGAGATACGCAGTATTTT.

V and J are TRBV7-2 and TRBJ1-5; no definite D call. Trimming stripped 6 bases from V and 1 base from J, with 13 bases between. CDR1 is SGHTA and CDR2 is FQGNSA in the germline V gene. The CDR3 contains 15 residues. Here the CDR3 reads CASSTKGGSNQPQHF. CDR3 sequence (DNA): TGTGCCAGCAGTACAAAGGGAGGGAGCAATCAGCCCCAGCATTTT.

The rearrangement uses TRBV7-3 and TRBJ2-3; 7 bases match TRBD2. CDR1 is SGHTA, CDR2 FQGTGA, per germline. Germline trimming cut 3 bases from V and 1 base from J; bases unmatched to any gene: 4. The CDR3 covers 15 residues. CDR3 residues: CASSFGTTRTDTQYF. DNA for the CDR3: TGTGCCAGCAGCTTCGGGACTACTCGCACAGATACGCAGTATTTT.